This T cell receptor (beta chain) was recorded in a study of T cell repertoires in aging, cancer and after chemotherapy. Across the whole study: About 9 million TCR reads were in the whole dataset. Study results and limitations: In cancer patients, declining TCR diversity with age involved lost richness and lost evenness. Across the chemotherapy interval, each cancer cohort showed higher median generation probability, suggesting thymic rebound.

Amplification of TCR beta used genomic DNA extracted from peripheral blood. Germline loops: CDR1 SEHNR, CDR2 FQNEAQ (reference sequence). The ends were cut back, 4 bases at V and 1 base at J, with 13 bases in the middle. The CDR3 covers 15 residues. TRB rearrangements spanning V, D and J were amplified using mixed TRB-A/B primers. TCRdb ran MiXCR on the multiplex PCR reads and lists one entry per CDR3 protein. Of roughly 9,800 distinct CDR3 sequences listed, around 38% are singletons. This clonotype has a handful of counts. As yet, its antigen is unknown. The chain employs TRBV7-9 and TRBJ1-2; a possible D gene is TRBD1 (5 bases). The clonotype originates from a human donor in good health. Sequenced input: blood. The CDR3 sequence: CASSSPGTGNYGYTF. The CDR3, as DNA: TGTGCCAGCAGCTCCCCCGGGACGGGTAACTATGGCTACACCTTC.